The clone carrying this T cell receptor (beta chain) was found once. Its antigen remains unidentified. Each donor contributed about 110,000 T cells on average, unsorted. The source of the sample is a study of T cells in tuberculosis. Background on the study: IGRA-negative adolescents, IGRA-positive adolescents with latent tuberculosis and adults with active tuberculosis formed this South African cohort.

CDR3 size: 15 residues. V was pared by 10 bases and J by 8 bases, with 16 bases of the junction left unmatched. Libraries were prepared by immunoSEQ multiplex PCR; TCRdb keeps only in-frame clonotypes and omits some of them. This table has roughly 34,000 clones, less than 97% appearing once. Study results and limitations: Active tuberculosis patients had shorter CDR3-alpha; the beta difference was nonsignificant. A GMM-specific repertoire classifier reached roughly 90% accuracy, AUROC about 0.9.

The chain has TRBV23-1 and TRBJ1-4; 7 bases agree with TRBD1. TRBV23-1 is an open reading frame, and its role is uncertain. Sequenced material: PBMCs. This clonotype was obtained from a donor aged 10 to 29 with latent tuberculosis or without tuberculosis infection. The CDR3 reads CAITQQDREREKLFF. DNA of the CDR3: TGCGCCATCACGCAACAAGACAGGGAAAGGGAAAAACTGTTTTTT.